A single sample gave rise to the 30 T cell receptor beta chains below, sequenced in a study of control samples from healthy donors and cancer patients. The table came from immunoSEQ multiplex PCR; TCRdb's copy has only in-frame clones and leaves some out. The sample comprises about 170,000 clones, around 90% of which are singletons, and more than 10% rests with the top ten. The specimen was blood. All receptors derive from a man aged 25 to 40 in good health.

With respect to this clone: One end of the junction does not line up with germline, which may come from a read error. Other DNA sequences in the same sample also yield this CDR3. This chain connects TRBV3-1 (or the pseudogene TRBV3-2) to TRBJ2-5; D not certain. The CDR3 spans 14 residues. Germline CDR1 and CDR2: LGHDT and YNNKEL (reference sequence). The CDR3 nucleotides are TGCGCCAGCAGCCCTAAACCGGAGCAAGAGACCCAGTACTTC. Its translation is CASSPKPEQETQYF.

CDR3 in amino acids: CASSLRQVSGNTIYF. CDR3 nucleotides: TGTGCCAGCAGTCTCCGACAGGTCTCTGGAAACACCATATATTTT. The rearrangement links TRBV28 to TRBJ1-3; perhaps TRBD1 as D (6 bases). CDR1 and CDR2 (germline): MDHEN, SYDVKM. V lost 5 bases and J lost 0, with 11 bases in between. This CDR3 region has 15 residues.

Here the CDR3 reads CASSSSSATYEQYF. In DNA form, the CDR3 reads TGCGCCAGCAGCTCCTCTAGCGCGACCTACGAGCAGTACTTC. The chain links TRBV5-1 to TRBJ2-7; maybe TRBD2 (6 bases). V shed 3 bases and J shed 2 bases, with 12 bases lying between them. CDR1 and CDR2 from the germline V gene are SGHRS and YFSETQ. This CDR3 region has 14 residues.

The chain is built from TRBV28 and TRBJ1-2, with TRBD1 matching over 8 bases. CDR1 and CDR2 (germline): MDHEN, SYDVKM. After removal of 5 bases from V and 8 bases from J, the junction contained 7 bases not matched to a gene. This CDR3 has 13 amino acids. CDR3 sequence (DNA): TGTGCCAGCAGTACAGGGGGGCGAAGAGGCTACACCTTC. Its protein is CASSTGGRRGYTF.

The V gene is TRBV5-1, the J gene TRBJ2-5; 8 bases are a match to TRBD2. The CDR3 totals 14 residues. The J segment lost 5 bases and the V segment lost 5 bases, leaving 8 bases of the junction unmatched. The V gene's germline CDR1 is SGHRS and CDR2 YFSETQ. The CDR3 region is CASSAQGGGETQYF. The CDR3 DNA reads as TGCGCCAGCAGTGCCCAGGGCGGGGGGGAGACCCAGTACTTC.

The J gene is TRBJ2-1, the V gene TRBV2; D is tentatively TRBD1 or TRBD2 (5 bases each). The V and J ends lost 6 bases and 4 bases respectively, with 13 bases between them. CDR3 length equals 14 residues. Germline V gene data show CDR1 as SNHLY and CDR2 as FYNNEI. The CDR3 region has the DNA TGTGCCAGCAGAAAAGGGGACGGATACAATGAGCAGTTCTTC. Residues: CASRKGDGYNEQFF.

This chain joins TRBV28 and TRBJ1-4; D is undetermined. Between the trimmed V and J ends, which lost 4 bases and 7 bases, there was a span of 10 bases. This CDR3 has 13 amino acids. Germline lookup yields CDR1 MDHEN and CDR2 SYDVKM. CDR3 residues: CASSSEAPEKLFF. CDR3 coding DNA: TGTGCCAGCAGTTCAGAAGCCCCTGAAAAACTGTTTTTT.

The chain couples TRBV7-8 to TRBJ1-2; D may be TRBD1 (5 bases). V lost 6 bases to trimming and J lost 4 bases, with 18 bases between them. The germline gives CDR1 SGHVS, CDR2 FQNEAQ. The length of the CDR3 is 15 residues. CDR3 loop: CASRSATRDPYGYTF. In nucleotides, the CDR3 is TGTGCCAGCAGGTCGGCCACCAGGGACCCCTATGGCTACACCTTC.

The CDR3 spells CASRSRQGVSNQPQHF. The CDR3, as DNA: TGTGCCAGCAGATCCCGACAGGGAGTTAGCAATCAGCCCCAGCATTTT. This chain connects TRBV27 to TRBJ1-5, with TRBD1 matching over 7 bases. Germline CDR1 and CDR2: MNHEY and SMNVEV (reference sequence). The trim removed 6 bases at V and 0 bases at J, leaving 8 bases unmatched. The CDR3 extends over 16 amino acids.

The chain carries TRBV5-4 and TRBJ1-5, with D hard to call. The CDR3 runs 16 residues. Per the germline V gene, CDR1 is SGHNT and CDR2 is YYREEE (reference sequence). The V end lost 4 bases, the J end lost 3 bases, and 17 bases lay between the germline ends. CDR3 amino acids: CASSVDGSANNQPQHF. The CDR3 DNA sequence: TGTGCCAGCAGCGTCGACGGGTCTGCTAACAATCAGCCCCAGCATTTT.

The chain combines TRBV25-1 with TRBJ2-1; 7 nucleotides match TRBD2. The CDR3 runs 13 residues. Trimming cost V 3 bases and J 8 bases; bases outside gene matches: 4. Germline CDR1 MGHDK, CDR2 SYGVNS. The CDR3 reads CASSDPSGDEQFF. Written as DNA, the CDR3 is TGTGCCAGCAGTGACCCTAGCGGAGATGAGCAGTTCTTC.

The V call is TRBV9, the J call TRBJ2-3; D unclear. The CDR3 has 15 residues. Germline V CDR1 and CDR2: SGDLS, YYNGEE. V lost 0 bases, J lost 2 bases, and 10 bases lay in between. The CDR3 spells CASSVDRIHTDTQYF. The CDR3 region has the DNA TGTGCCAGCAGCGTAGACCGGATTCACACAGATACGCAGTATTTT.

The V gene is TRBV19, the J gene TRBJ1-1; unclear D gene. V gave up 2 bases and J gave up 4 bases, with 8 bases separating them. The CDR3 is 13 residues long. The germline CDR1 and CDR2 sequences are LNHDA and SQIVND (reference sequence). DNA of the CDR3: TGTGCCAGTAGTATATCCCGGAGCACTGAAGCTTTCTTT. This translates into CASSISRSTEAFF.

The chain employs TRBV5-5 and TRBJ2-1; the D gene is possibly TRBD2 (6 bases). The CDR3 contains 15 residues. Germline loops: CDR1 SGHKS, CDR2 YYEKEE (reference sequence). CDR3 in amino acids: CASSWRVSSYNEQFF. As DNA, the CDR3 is TGTGCAAGCTCTTGGAGGGTAAGCTCCTACAATGAGCAGTTCTTC.

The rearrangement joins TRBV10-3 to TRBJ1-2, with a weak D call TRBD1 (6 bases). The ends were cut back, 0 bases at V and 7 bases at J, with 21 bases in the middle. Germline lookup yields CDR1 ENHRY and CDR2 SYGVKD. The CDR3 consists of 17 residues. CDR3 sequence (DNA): TGTGCCATCAGTGAGTCCATCCACACAGGGAGGGTTTTTGGCTACACCTTC. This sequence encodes CAISESIHTGRVFGYTF.

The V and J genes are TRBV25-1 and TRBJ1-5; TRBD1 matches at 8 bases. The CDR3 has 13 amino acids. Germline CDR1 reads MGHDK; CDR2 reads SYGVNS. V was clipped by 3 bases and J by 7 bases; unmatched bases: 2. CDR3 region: CASSDRGLQPQHF. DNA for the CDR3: TGTGCCAGCAGTGACAGGGGGCTGCAGCCCCAGCATTTT.

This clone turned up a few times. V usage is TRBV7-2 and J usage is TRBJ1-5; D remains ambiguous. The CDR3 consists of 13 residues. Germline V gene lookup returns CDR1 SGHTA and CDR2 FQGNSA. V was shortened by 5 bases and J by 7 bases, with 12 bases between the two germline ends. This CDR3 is CASSAQREQPQHF. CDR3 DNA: TGTGCCAGCAGCGCACAGAGGGAGCAGCCCCAGCATTTT.

CDR3 residues: CASSHSDSGNQPQHF. The CDR3 nucleotides read TGTGCCAGCAGCCATTCGGACAGTGGCAATCAGCCCCAGCATTTT. J is TRBJ1-5 and V is TRBV3-1 (or the pseudogene TRBV3-2); D is possibly TRBD1 (6 bases). Germline V CDR1 and CDR2: LGHDT, YNNKEL (reference sequence). V lost 3 bases, J lost 2 bases, and 11 bases lay in between. The CDR3 is 15 residues long.

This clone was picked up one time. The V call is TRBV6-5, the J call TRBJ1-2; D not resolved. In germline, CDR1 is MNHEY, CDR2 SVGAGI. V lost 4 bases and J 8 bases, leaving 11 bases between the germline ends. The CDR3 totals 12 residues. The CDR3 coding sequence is TGTGCCAGCAGTTCAAATAATAAGGGCTACACCTTC. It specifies CASSSNNKGYTF.

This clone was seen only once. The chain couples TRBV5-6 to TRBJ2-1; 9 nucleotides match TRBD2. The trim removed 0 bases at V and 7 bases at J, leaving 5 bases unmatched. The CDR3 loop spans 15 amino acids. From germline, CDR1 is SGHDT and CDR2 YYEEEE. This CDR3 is CASSLGGRAGNEQFF. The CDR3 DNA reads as TGTGCCAGCAGCTTGGGCGGGAGGGCCGGGAATGAGCAGTTCTTC.

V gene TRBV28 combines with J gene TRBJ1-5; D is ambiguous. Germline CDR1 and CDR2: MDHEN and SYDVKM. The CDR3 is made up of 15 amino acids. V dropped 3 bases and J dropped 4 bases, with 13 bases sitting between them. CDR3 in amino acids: CASSFGGRENQPQHF. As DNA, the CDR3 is TGTGCCAGCAGTTTCGGTGGACGGGAAAATCAGCCCCAGCATTTT.

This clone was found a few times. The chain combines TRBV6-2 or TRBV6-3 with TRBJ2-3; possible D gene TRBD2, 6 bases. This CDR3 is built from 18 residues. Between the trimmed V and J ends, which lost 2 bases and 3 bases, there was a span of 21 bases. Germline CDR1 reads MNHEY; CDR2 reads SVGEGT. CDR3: CASSYPSVGSGLTDTQYF. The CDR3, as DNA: TGTGCCAGCAGTTACCCCTCTGTCGGGAGCGGACTAACAGATACGCAGTATTTT.

The CDR3 here is CASSLRDPYNEQFF. The CDR3 DNA reads TGTGCCAGCAGTCTCCGGGACCCCTACAATGAGCAGTTCTTC. The rearrangement uses TRBV6-2 or TRBV6-3 and TRBJ2-1, with D perhaps being TRBD1 or TRBD2 (5 bases each). Between the trimmed V and J ends, which lost 5 bases and 2 bases, there was a span of 10 bases. The CDR3 has 14 amino acids. The germline V gene has CDR1 MNHEY and CDR2 SVGEGT.

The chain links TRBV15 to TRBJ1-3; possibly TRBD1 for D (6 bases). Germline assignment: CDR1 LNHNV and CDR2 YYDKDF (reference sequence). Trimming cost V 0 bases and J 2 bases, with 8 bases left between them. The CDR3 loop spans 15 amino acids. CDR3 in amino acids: CATSRDRDTGNTIYF. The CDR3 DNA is TGTGCCACCAGCAGAGATAGGGACACTGGAAACACCATATATTTT.

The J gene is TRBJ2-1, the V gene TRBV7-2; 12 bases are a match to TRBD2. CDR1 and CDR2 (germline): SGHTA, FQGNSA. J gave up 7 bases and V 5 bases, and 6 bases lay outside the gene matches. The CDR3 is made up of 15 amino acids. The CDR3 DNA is TGTGCCAGCAGCCTCGGACTAGCGGGAATTAATGAGCAGTTCTTC. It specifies CASSLGLAGINEQFF.

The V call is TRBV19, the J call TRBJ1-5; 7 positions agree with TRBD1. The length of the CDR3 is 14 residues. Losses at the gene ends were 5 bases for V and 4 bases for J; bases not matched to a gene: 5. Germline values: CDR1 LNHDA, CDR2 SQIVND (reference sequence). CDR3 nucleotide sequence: TGTGCCAGTAGTGCACAGGGGAGGAATCAGCCCCAGCATTTT. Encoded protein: CASSAQGRNQPQHF.

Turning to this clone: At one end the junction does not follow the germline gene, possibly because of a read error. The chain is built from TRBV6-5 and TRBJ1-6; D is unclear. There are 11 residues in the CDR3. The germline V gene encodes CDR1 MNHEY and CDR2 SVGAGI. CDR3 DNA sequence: TGTGCCAGCGCTCATAGTGGAGGACCCAACTTT. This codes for CASAHSGGPNF.

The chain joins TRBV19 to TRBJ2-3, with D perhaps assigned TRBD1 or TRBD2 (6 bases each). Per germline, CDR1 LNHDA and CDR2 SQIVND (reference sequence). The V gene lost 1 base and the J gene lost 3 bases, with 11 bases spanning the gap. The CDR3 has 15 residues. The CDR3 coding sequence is TGTGCCAGTAGTATAGCCCAGGGGAGGACAGATACGCAGTATTTT. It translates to CASSIAQGRTDTQYF.

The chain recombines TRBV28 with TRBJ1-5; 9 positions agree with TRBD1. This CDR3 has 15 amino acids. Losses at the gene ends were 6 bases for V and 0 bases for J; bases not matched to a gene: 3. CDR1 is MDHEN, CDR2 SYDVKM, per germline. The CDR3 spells CASRATGGSNQPQHF. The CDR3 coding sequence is TGTGCCAGCAGGGCGACAGGGGGTAGCAATCAGCCCCAGCATTTT.

The DNA for the CDR3 is TGTGCCAGCAGGGGGGGGACAGCCTTCGGTTCACCCCTCCACTTT. Translation: CASRGGTAFGSPLHF. V usage is TRBV28 and J usage is TRBJ1-6; TRBD1 aligns across 7 bases. This CDR3 contains 15 residues. Germline V gives CDR1 MDHEN, CDR2 SYDVKM. V was pared by 6 bases and J by 9 bases, with 11 bases of the junction left unmatched.